This T cell receptor (beta chain) was observed in a study of beta chain features in type 1 diabetes. The collection from each donor was one heparinised blood draw averaging roughly 100 mL. A note on this clone: Its antigen is as yet unknown.

General study results and limits: Compared to healthy donors, patients appeared to have naive, central memory and Treg TCRB repertoires that were more alike. Type 1 diabetes patients had moderately but significantly shorter TCRB CDR3s in all four CD4+ subsets. Diminished insertions and augmented deletions at VDJ junctions characterized type 1 diabetes patients.

CDR1 and CDR2 from the germline V gene are LGHNA and YSLEER. The V and J ends lost 1 base and 0 bases respectively, with 10 bases between them. The CDR3 spans 15 residues. Isolated RNA was reverse transcribed in full, so expressed TCRB transcripts were sequenced. Profiling relied on immunoSEQ multiplex PCR, and the TCRdb table lists in-frame clones only, not all of them. Among 600,000 to 750,000 clones, 9.5% to 15% were seen once, and the ten largest hold around 0.12%. The chain couples TRBV4-3 to TRBJ2-7, with D hard to call. The origin of this receptor is a man aged 25 to 40 with type 1 diabetes. Sequencing was performed on naive CD4+ T cells from blood. The CDR3 loop reads CASSQGGYGSYEQYF. In nucleotides, the CDR3 is TGCGCCAGCAGCCAAGGGGGTTATGGCTCCTACGAGCAGTACTTC.